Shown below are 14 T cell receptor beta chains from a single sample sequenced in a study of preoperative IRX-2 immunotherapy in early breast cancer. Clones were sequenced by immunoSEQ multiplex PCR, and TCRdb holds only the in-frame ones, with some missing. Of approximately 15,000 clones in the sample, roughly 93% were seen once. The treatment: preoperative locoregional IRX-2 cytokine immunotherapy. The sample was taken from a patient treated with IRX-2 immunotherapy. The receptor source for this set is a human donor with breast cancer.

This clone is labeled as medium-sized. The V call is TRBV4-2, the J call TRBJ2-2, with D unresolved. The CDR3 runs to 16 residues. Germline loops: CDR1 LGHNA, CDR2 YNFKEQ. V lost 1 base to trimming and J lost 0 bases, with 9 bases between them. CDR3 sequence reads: CASSQVDLSNTGELFF. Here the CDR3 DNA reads TGTGCCAGCAGCCAAGTAGACCTCTCGAACACCGGGGAGCTGTTTTTT.

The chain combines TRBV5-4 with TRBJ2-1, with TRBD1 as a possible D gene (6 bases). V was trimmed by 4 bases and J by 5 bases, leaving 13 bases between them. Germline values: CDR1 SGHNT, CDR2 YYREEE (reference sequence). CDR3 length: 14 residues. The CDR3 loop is CASSQSGANNEQFF. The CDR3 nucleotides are TGTGCCAGCAGCCAATCAGGGGCCAACAATGAGCAGTTCTTC.

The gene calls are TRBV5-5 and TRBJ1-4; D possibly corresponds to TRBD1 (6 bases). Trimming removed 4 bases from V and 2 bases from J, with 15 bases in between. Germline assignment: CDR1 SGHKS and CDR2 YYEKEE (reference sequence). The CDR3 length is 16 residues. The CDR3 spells CASSTRGALTNEKLFF. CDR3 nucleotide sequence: TGTGCCAGCAGCACCAGGGGCGCTCTCACTAATGAAAAACTGTTTTTT.

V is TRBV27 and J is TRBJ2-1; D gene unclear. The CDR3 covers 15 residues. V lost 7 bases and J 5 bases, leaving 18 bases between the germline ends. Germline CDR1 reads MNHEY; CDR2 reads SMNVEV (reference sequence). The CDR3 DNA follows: TGTGCCAGCACCTCATTGACCCGGTACAACAATGAGCAGTTCTTC. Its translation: CASTSLTRYNNEQFF.

The CDR3 loop is CASSVARRGSNYLAKNIQYF. The CDR3 DNA follows: TGTGCCAGCAGCGTAGCTCGTCGAGGCAGCAATTATCTAGCCAAAAACATTCAGTACTTC. The gene calls are TRBV9 and TRBJ2-4; D gene unclear. The CDR3 sequence is 20 residues long. CDR1 is SGDLS, CDR2 YYNGEE, per germline. V shed 0 bases and J shed 0 bases, with 22 bases lying between them.

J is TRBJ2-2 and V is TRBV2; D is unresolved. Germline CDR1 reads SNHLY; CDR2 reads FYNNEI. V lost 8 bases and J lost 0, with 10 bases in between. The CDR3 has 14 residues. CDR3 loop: CASLYTPNTGELFF. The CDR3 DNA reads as TGTGCCAGCCTCTATACTCCGAACACCGGGGAGCTGTTTTTT.

CDR3 in DNA: TGTGCCAGCAGCTTAGAACAGGGATTCAATCAGCCCCAGCATTTT. Its protein is CASSLEQGFNQPQHF. The chain is built from TRBV7-8 and TRBJ1-5; D possibly corresponds to TRBD1 (6 bases). V was cut by 1 base and J by 3 bases, with 10 bases left in between. The CDR3 has 15 residues. Looked up from germline, CDR1 is SGHVS and CDR2 is FQNEAQ.

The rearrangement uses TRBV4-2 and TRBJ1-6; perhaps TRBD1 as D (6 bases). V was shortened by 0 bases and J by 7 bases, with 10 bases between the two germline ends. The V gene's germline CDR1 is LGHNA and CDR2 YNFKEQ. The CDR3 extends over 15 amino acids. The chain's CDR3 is CASSQEARGNSPLHF. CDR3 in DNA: TGTGCCAGCAGCCAAGAAGCCAGGGGAAATTCACCCCTCCACTTT.

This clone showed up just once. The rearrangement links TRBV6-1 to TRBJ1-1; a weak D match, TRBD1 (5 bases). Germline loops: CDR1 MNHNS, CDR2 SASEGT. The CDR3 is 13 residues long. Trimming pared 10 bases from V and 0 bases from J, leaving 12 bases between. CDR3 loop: CATKTAMNTEAFF. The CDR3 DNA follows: TGTGCCACGAAGACAGCTATGAACACTGAAGCTTTCTTT.

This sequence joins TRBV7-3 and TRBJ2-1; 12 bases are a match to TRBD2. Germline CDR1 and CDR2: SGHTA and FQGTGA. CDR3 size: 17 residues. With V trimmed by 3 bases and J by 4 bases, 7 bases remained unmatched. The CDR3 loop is CASSLTSGGGGYNEQFF. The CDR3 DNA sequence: TGTGCCAGCAGCTTGACTAGCGGGGGAGGGGGATACAATGAGCAGTTCTTC.

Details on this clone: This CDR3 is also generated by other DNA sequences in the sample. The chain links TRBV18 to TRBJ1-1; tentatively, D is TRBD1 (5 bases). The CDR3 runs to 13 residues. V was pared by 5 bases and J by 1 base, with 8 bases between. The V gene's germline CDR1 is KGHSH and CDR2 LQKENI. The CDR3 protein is CASSAGQNTEAFF. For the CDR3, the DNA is TGTGCCAGCTCAGCCGGACAGAACACTGAAGCTTTCTTT.

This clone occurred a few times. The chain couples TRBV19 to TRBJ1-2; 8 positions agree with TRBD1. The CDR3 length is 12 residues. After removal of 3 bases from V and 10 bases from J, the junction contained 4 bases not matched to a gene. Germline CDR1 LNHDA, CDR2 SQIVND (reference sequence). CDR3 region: CASSIGQGAYTF. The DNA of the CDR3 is TGTGCCAGTAGTATTGGACAGGGTGCCTACACCTTC.

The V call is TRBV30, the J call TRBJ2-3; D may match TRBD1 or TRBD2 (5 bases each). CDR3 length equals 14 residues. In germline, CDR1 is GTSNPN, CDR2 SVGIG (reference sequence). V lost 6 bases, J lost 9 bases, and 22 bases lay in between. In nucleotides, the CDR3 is TGTGCCTGTTCCAGAATACGAAGCCGGGGCACGCAGTATTTT. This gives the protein CACSRIRSRGTQYF.

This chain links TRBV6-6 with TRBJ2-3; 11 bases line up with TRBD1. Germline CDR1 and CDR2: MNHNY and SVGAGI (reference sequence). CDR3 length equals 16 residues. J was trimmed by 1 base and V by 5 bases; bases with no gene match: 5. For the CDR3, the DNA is TGTGCCAGCAGTCGGGGACAGGGGGAACGCACAGATACGCAGTATTTT. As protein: CASSRGQGERTDTQYF.